This T cell receptor (beta chain) was profiled in a study of spatial heterogeneity in lung cancer. Study results and limitations: Mutation counts in tumors were tracked by counts of expanded intratumoral alpha and beta TCRs. Alpha chain coverage of tumor T cells was estimated at about 7%, and beta chain coverage at 13% to 15%.

V was clipped by 6 bases and J by 6 bases, with 11 bases between them. This CDR3 has 13 amino acids. Germline V gene lookup returns CDR1 SNHLY and CDR2 FYNNEI. Described time point: sample taken at primary tumor resection. The donor population consisted of about 75 patients with untreated, early-stage non-small cell lung cancer. TCRdb itself ran the 5' RACE reads through MiXCR, one entry per CDR3 protein. The table has over 15,000 distinct CDR3 sequences, over 7% seen once. With respect to this clonotype: No antigen is known for it.

The specimen was lung tumor tissue, collected at surgery. The chain links TRBV2 to TRBJ2-2, with D maybe TRBD1 (6 bases). The receptor comes from a female donor with early-stage non-small cell lung cancer. The CDR3 loop reads CASRRGNSGELFF. The CDR3 DNA reads as TGTGCCAGCAGGAGGGGGAATTCCGGGGAGCTGTTTTTT.